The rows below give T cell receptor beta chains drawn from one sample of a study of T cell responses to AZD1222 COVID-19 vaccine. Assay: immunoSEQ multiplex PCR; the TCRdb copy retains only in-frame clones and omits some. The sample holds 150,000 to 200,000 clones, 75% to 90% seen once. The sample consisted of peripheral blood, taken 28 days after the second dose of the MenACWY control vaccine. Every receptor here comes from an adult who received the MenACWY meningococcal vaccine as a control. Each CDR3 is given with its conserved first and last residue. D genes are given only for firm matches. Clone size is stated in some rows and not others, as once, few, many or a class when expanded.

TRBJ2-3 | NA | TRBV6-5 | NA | CASSYSTASTDTQYF | TGTGCCAGCAGTTACTCGACAGCTAGCACAGATACGCAGTATTTT
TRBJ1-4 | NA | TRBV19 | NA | CASSRSGATNEKLFF | TGTGCCAGTAGCCGGAGCGGTGCAACTAATGAAAAACTGTTTTTT
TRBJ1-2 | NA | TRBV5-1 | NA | CASSSDSYGYTF | TGCGCCAGCAGCTCGGACAGCTATGGCTACACCTTC
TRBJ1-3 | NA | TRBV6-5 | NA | CASSYSGDGSGNTIYF | TGTGCCAGCAGTTACTCGGGGGATGGCTCTGGAAACACCATATATTTT
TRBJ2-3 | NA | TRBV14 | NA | CASSLLLASDTDTQYF | TGTGCCAGCAGCCTACTCCTAGCGTCCGACACAGATACGCAGTATTTT
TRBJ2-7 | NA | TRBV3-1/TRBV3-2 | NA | CASSQGQSIPYEQYF | TGTGCCAGCAGCCAAGGACAGTCTATTCCCTACGAGCAGTACTTC
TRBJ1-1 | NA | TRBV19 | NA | CASSPLLITEAFF | TGTGCCAGTAGTCCCCTCCTGATCACTGAAGCTTTCTTT
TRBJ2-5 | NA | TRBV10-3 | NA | CAVAPVGEEETQYF | TGTGCCGTCGCCCCAGTAGGGGAGGAAGAGACCCAGTACTTC
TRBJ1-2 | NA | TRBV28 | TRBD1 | CASSTRTGSNYGYTF | TGTGCCAGCAGTACCCGGACAGGGTCGAACTATGGCTACACCTTC
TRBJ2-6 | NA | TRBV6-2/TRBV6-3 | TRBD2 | CASSYPTSGRTGANVLTF | TGTGCCAGCAGTTACCCGACTAGCGGGAGGACTGGGGCCAACGTCCTGACTTTC
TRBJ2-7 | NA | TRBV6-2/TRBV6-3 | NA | CASSYYDGSSYEQYF | TGTGCCAGCAGTTACTACGACGGCAGCTCCTACGAGCAGTACTTC
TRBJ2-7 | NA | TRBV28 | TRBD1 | CASTDRGRQREQYF | TGTGCCAGCACCGACAGGGGCCGCCAACGGGAGCAGTACTTC
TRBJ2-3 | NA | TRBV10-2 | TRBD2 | CASSGGMGSGSGDTDTQYF | TGCGCCAGCAGTGGGGGAATGGGCAGCGGGAGTGGGGACACAGATACGCAGTATTTT
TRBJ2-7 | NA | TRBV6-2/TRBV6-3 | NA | CASSSTYEQYF | TGTGCCAGCAGCTCCACCTACGAGCAGTACTTC
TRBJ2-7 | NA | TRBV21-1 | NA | CASNPTGTYEQYF | TGTGCCAGCAATCCGACAGGGACCTACGAGCAGTACTTC
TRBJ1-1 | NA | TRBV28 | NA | CASRRIATDNTEAFF | TGTGCCAGCAGGCGTATTGCAACAGACAACACTGAAGCTTTCTTT
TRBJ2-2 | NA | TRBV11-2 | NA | CASSHNQYTGELFF | TGTGCCAGCAGCCACAATCAGTACACCGGGGAGCTGTTTTTT
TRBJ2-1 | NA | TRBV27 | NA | CASSFAGRGVYNEQFF | TGTGCCAGCAGTTTCGCCGGCAGAGGCGTCTACAATGAGCAGTTCTTC
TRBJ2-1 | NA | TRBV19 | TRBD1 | CASTRDRDAYNEQFF | TGTGCCAGTACCCGGGACAGGGACGCCTACAATGAGCAGTTCTTC
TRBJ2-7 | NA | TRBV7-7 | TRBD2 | CASSPGLAGKYEQYF | TGTGCCAGCAGCCCGGGACTAGCGGGAAAGTACGAGCAGTACTTC
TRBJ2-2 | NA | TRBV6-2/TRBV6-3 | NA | CASSSSAGGTTGELFF | NA
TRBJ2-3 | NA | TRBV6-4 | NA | CASTPSWDQDTDTQYF | TGTGCCAGCACCCCCTCCTGGGACCAGGACACAGATACGCAGTATTTT
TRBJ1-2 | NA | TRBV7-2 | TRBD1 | CASSGQGGNYGYTF | TGTGCCAGCAGCGGACAGGGGGGTAACTATGGCTACACCTTC
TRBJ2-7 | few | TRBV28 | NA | CASSFNPGEQYF | TGTGCCAGCAGTTTTAATCCGGGCGAGCAGTACTTC
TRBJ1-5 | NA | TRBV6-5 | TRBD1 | CASSRDRGGDQPQHF | TGTGCCAGCAGCAGGGACAGGGGCGGCGATCAGCCCCAGCATTTT
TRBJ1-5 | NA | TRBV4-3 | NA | CASSQDLGGGRQPQHF | TGCGCCAGCAGCCAAGATCTAGGGGGGGGGAGACAGCCCCAGCATTTT
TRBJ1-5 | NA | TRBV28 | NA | CASRSDRIGSNQPQHF | TGTGCCAGCAGATCAGACAGGATAGGTAGCAATCAGCCCCAGCATTTT
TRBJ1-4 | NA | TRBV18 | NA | CASSRELEEKLFF | TGTGCCAGCTCTCGTGAGTTAGAGGAAAAACTGTTTTTT
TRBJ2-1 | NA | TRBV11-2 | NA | CASSLDSYNEQFF | TGTGCCAGCAGCTTAGACAGCTACAATGAGCAGTTCTTC
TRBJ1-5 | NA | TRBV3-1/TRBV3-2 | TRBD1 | CASSQDPGTEINQPQHF | TGTGCCAGCAGCCAAGACCCCGGGACAGAGATCAATCAGCCCCAGCATTTT
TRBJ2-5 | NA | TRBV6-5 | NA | CASSWPGQETQYF | TGTGCCAGCAGTTGGCCAGGGCAAGAGACCCAGTACTTC
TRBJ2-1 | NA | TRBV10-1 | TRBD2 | CASSERAGGSYNEQFF | TGCGCCAGCAGTGAGAGAGCGGGAGGCTCCTACAATGAGCAGTTCTTC
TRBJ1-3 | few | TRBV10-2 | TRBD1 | CASRGQGSGNTIYF | TGCGCCAGCAGAGGACAGGGGTCAGGAAACACCATATATTTT
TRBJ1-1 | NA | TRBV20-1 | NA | CSAIEVHTEAFF | TGCAGTGCTATTGAGGTTCACACTGAAGCTTTCTTT
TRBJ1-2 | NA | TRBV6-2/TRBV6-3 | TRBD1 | CASSTFRDRWNYGYTF | TGTGCCAGCAGTACTTTCCGGGACAGGTGGAACTATGGCTACACCTTC
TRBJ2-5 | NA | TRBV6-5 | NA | CASSQTSGEETQYF | TGTGCCAGCAGTCAAACATCAGGGGAAGAGACCCAGTACTTC
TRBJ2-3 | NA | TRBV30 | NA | CACTPGLDTQYF | TGTGCCTGTACACCGGGTTTAGATACGCAGTATTTT
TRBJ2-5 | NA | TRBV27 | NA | CASSRAFQETQYF | TGTGCCAGCAGTCGAGCGTTCCAAGAGACCCAGTACTTC
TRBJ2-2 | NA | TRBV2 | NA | CATEGQRTGELFF | TGTGCCACCGAGGGACAACGGACCGGGGAGCTGTTTTTT
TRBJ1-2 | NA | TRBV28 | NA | CASSPSTMGNYGYTF | TGTGCCAGCAGTCCGTCGACAATGGGCAACTATGGCTACACCTTC
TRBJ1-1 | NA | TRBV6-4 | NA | CASSDLQGGTEAFF | TGTGCCAGCAGTGACTTGCAGGGTGGGACTGAAGCTTTCTTT
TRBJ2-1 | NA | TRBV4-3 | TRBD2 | CASSHTGTSDNEQFF | TGCGCCAGCAGCCACACCGGGACTAGCGACAATGAGCAGTTCTTC
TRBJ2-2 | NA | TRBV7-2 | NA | CASSSIGVTGELFF | TGTGCCAGCAGCTCGATCGGGGTCACCGGGGAGCTGTTTTTT
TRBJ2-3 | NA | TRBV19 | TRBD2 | CASSRTSGTDTQYF | TGTGCCAGTAGTAGAACTAGCGGGACGGATACGCAGTATTTT
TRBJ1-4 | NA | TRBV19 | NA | CASSSRRGATNEKLFF | TGTGCCAGTAGTAGTAGACGGGGAGCGACTAATGAAAAACTGTTTTTT
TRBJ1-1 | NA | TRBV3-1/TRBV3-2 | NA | CASSQNPDGAEAFF | TGTGCCAGCAGCCAAAACCCGGATGGGGCTGAAGCTTTCTTT
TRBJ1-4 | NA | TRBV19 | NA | CASTPRWGSSHEKLFF | TGTGCCAGTACCCCCCGTTGGGGGTCGAGCCACGAAAAACTGTTTTTT
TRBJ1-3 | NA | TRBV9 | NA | CASSVDVPGPGNTIYF | TGTGCCAGCAGCGTAGACGTCCCCGGGCCAGGAAACACCATATATTTT
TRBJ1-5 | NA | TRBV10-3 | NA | CASGTGSNQPQHF | TGTGCCAGCGGAACAGGCAGCAATCAGCCCCAGCATTTT
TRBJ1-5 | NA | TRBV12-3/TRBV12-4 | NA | CASSPGHNQPQHF | TGTGCCAGCAGTCCGGGACATAATCAGCCCCAGCATTTT
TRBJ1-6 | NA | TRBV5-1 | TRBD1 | CASSRDRADSPLHF | TGCGCCAGCAGCCGGGACAGGGCTGATTCACCCCTCCACTTT
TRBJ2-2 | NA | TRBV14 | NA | CASSRGGQATIGELFF | TGTGCCAGCAGCAGGGGGGGACAGGCTACGATCGGGGAGCTGTTTTTT
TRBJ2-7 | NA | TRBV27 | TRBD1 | CASSLGGDRTIYEQYF | TGTGCCAGCAGTTTAGGAGGGGACAGGACTATCTACGAGCAGTACTTC
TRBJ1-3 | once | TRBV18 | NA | CASSPPPGSGNTIYF | TGTGCCAGCTCACCACCGCCAGGCTCTGGAAACACCATATATTTT
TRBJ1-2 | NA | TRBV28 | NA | CASSSLPEANYGYTF | TGTGCCAGCAGTTCATTACCTGAGGCTAACTATGGCTACACCTTC
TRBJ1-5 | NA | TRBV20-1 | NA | CSASGAGVGQPQHF | TGCAGTGCTAGTGGCGCAGGGGTTGGGCAGCCCCAGCATTTT